There are a few counts of the clone carrying this TCR beta chain. Looked up from germline, CDR1 is SGHAT and CDR2 is FQNNGV. The CDR3 covers 16 residues. With 1 base removed from V and 3 bases from J, the gap between germline ends came to 16 bases. This sample was taken from a study of response to subunit inactivated influenza vaccine. A single record per CDR3 protein comes from TCRdb applying MiXCR to the RT-PCR reads. In the table there are 700,000 to 800,000 distinct CDR3 sequences, about a fifth of which are singletons. The clonotype comes from a man aged 50 to 59 who received an inactivated influenza vaccine. The chain employs TRBV11-2 and TRBJ2-7, with D unclear. The sample in question was PBMCs from blood, obtained less than 6 days after vaccination. CDR3 amino acids: CASSLAMGWDSYEQYF. In DNA form, the CDR3 reads TGTGCCAGCAGCTTAGCAATGGGTTGGGATAGCTACGAGCAGTACTTC.